The 5 T cell receptor beta chains presented below share a single source sample, sequenced in a study of control samples from healthy donors and cancer patients. Sequencing was performed with immunoSEQ multiplex PCR; in TCRdb, only in-frame clones are kept and a portion is missing. The table has about 86,000 clones, over 85% seen once; the top ten hold over 1.3%. The sequencing input was blood. Every receptor here comes from a woman aged 30 to 39 in good health.

This clone is a singleton in its sample. V and J are TRBV6-5 and TRBJ1-1; 7 bases are shared with TRBD1. V shed 6 bases, J shed 3 bases, and the junction held 4 bases outside the gene matches. The CDR3 extends over 13 amino acids. Germline CDR1 reads MNHEY; CDR2 reads SVGAGI. This CDR3 is CASSIRGDTEAFF. In DNA form, the CDR3 reads TGTGCCAGCAGCATCAGGGGGGACACTGAAGCTTTCTTT.

The J gene is TRBJ2-7, the V gene TRBV2; 7 nucleotides match TRBD1. The junction had 2 bases not matched to a gene; V was cut back by 4 bases and J by 2 bases. CDR1 is SNHLY, CDR2 FYNNEI, per germline. The CDR3 spans 13 residues. CDR3 nucleotides: TGTGCCAGCAGTGGGGACAGAGCCTACGAGCAGTACTTC. Translated, it gives CASSGDRAYEQYF.

J is TRBJ1-6 and V is TRBV11-2; D ambiguous. Trimming removed 3 bases from V and 9 bases from J, with 6 bases in between. Germline V gene data show CDR1 as SGHAT and CDR2 as FQNNGV. This CDR3 is 12 amino acids long. As DNA, the CDR3 is TGTGCCAGCAGCTTGGTTCGTTCACCCCTCCACTTT. This translates into CASSLVRSPLHF.

V usage is TRBV18 and J usage is TRBJ1-5; 7 bases line up with TRBD1. The length of the CDR3 is 14 residues. Germline values: CDR1 KGHSH, CDR2 LQKENI. V dropped 3 bases and J dropped 7; count of bases not matched to a gene: 6. The CDR3 DNA sequence: TGTGCCAGCTCACCCCAGGGGACAGACCAGCCCCAGCATTTT. Its protein product is CASSPQGTDQPQHF. Using reference TRBV18 and TRBJ1-5 for the parts outside the CDR3, the full variable domain is NAGVMQNPRHLVRRRGQEARLRCSPMKGHSHVYWYRQLPEEGLKFMVYLQKENIIDESGMPKERFSAEFPKEGPSILRIQQVVRGDSAAYFCASSPQGTDQPQHFGDGTRLSIL.

J is TRBJ2-4 and V is TRBV7-8; 11 bases match TRBD2. CDR1 and CDR2 (germline): SGHVS, FQNEAQ. The CDR3 spans 19 residues. The junction had 11 bases not matched to a gene; V was cut back by 4 bases and J by 0 bases. The CDR3 bases are TGTGCCAGCAGCTCACCGAGACTAGCGGGACCACTAGCCAAAAACATTCAGTACTTC. This translates into CASSSPRLAGPLAKNIQYF.